This record concerns one T cell receptor (beta chain) sequence. Its antigen is unidentified. Sequencing was performed with immunoSEQ multiplex PCR; in TCRdb, only in-frame clones are kept and a portion is missing. The sample records 40,000 to 50,000 clones, around nine tenths being singletons. V lost 5 bases to trimming and J lost 2 bases, with 8 bases between them. CDR1 KGHSH and CDR2 LQKENI come from the germline V gene. The CDR3 sequence is 13 residues long. The record originates from a study of resident and recirculating memory T cells in vitiligo. About the research overall: Each patient gave two lesional and two nonlesional epidermal shave biopsies, plus PBMCs. Regarding the study as a whole: No unique dominant TCR clone was found in vitiligo lesions.

The receptor comes from a male donor with vitiligo. This chain uses TRBV18 with TRBJ2-3; the D gene is possibly TRBD1 (6 bases). Material for sequencing was blood. In DNA, the CDR3 is TGTGCCAGCTCATCAGGGGTCACAGATACGCAGTATTTT. It yields the protein CASSSGVTDTQYF. Drawing the rest from reference TRBV18 and TRBJ2-3, the complete variable domain is NAGVMQNPRHLVRRRGQEARLRCSPMKGHSHVYWYRQLPEEGLKFMVYLQKENIIDESGMPKERFSAEFPKEGPSILRIQQVVRGDSAAYFCASSSGVTDTQYFGPGTRLTVL.